These 16 T cell receptor beta chains originate from one sample sequenced in a study of blood T cell repertoires in COVID-19. Produced via immunoSEQ multiplex PCR; TCRdb's table is partial and in-frame only. The data show about 320,000 clones, approximately 89% seen once. The specimen was peripheral blood. The receptors shown here come from a woman in her 30s with COVID-19, enrolled during active disease.

The rearrangement joins TRBV7-9 to TRBJ1-5; 9 bases fit TRBD1. Looked up from germline, CDR1 is SEHNR and CDR2 is FQNEAQ (reference sequence). This CDR3 comprises 14 residues. V was pared by 4 bases and J by 4 bases, with 2 bases of the junction left unmatched. As DNA, the CDR3 is TGTGCCAGCAGCTGGGGGACAGGGAATCAGCCCCAGCATTTT. Residues: CASSWGTGNQPQHF.

The V and J genes are TRBV6-5 and TRBJ1-3; 7 nucleotides match TRBD1. V shed 5 bases, J shed 1 base, and the junction held 5 bases outside the gene matches. From germline, CDR1 is MNHEY and CDR2 SVGAGI. The CDR3 is 15 amino acids. CDR3 amino acids: CASSPQGESGNTIYF. The CDR3 DNA sequence: TGTGCCAGCAGTCCGCAGGGGGAATCTGGAAACACCATATATTTT.

This sequence joins TRBV3-1 (or the pseudogene TRBV3-2) and TRBJ2-4; 14 nucleotides align to TRBD2. Germline CDR1 reads LGHDT; CDR2 reads YNNKEL (reference sequence). This CDR3 spans 19 amino acids. The ends lost 0 bases at V and 9 bases at J; junction bases unmatched: 13. CDR3 DNA sequence: TGTGCCAGCAGCCAAGATTCCCGACTAGCGGGGGGGACAAAAGTCATTCAGTACTTC. It encodes CASSQDSRLAGGTKVIQYF.

The J gene is TRBJ1-2, the V gene TRBV19, with TRBD1 as a possible D gene (5 bases). The CDR3 consists of 17 residues. Trimming left V 6 bases short and J 8 bases short, with 28 bases between. Germline CDR1 and CDR2: LNHDA and SQIVND (reference sequence). CDR3 in amino acids: CASRRSGKGRRLRGYTF. CDR3 DNA sequence: TGTGCCAGTAGGAGATCAGGGAAAGGGCGCCGGTTACGGGGCTACACCTTC.

The rearrangement links TRBV10-3 to TRBJ1-2; D unresolved. The V end was cut by 3 bases, the J end by 3 bases, with 11 bases between. In germline, CDR1 is ENHRY, CDR2 SYGVKD. The CDR3 loop spans 14 amino acids. CDR3: CAISDTGPDYGYTF. The CDR3, as DNA: TGTGCCATCAGTGATACTGGGCCCGACTATGGCTACACCTTC.

The V gene is TRBV2, the J gene TRBJ2-1; 14 bases map to TRBD2. The V gene's germline CDR1 is SNHLY and CDR2 FYNNEI. The V gene end was trimmed by 5 bases and the J gene end by 8 bases; junction bases not matched to a gene: 5. The CDR3 is 15 amino acids. This chain's CDR3 is CASSRLAGGQDEQFF. In DNA form, the CDR3 reads TGTGCCAGCAGTCGACTAGCGGGGGGGCAGGATGAGCAGTTCTTC.

DNA of the CDR3: TGTGCCAGCGTTCCAGACGCCCGACGGGCCTACGAGCAGTACTTC. Translated, it gives CASVPDARRAYEQYF. The chain links TRBV5-5 to TRBJ2-7; no reliable D call. This CDR3 spans 15 amino acids. Trimming pared 7 bases from V and 2 bases from J, leaving 19 bases between. Germline values: CDR1 SGHKS, CDR2 YYEKEE (reference sequence).

The chain links TRBV6-4 to TRBJ2-1; D possibly corresponds to TRBD2 (6 bases). Germline assignment: CDR1 MRHNA and CDR2 SNTAGT. The CDR3 totals 14 residues. Trimming cost V 6 bases and J 6 bases, with 15 bases left between them. As DNA, the CDR3 is TGTGCCAGCAGATCGGGGGTCGAGGTCAATGAGCAGTTCTTC. It specifies CASRSGVEVNEQFF.

This clone was picked up one time. The chain recombines TRBV4-2 with TRBJ2-5; the match to TRBD1 covers 7 bases. From germline, CDR1 is LGHNA and CDR2 YNFKEQ. The CDR3 is made up of 16 amino acids. V shed 0 bases, J shed 2 bases, and the junction held 6 bases outside the gene matches. The CDR3 sequence: CASSQDRAGGQETQYF. CDR3 bases: TGTGCCAGCAGCCAAGATAGGGCAGGGGGACAAGAGACCCAGTACTTC.

The chain employs TRBV3-1 (or the pseudogene TRBV3-2) and TRBJ2-5, with 7 nucleotides matching TRBD2. Trimming at V came to 4 bases and at J to 1 base, leaving 12 bases not matched to a gene. The CDR3 sequence is 17 residues long. Per the germline V gene, CDR1 is LGHDT and CDR2 is YNNKEL (reference sequence). The CDR3 DNA reads TGTGCCAGCAGCCCAAGGAAGGCGGGGGTCTTCCAAGAGACCCAGTACTTC. It translates to CASSPRKAGVFQETQYF.

The chain carries TRBV6-1 and TRBJ2-5; 10 positions match TRBD1. The V gene end was trimmed by 4 bases and the J gene end by 2 bases; junction bases not matched to a gene: 13. CDR3 length: 18 amino acids. Germline-derived CDR1 and CDR2 are MNHNS and SASEGT. CDR3 coding DNA: TGTGCCAGCAGTGGAACCGGGACAGGGGCCGCGAGACAAGAGACCCAGTACTTC. Its protein product is CASSGTGTGAARQETQYF.

V usage is TRBV12-3 or TRBV12-4 and J usage is TRBJ2-3; 7 bases are shared with TRBD2. Unmatched junction bases numbered 3, after V lost 5 bases and J lost 4 bases. The CDR3 totals 13 residues. CDR3 sequence reads: CASSGGGADTQYF. The CDR3, as DNA: TGTGCCAGCAGTGGGGGAGGGGCAGATACGCAGTATTTT.

The chain is built from TRBV9 and TRBJ2-2; D may be TRBD1 (6 bases). Trimming cost V 2 bases and J 5 bases, with 19 bases left between them. The length of the CDR3 is 17 residues. Germline loops: CDR1 SGDLS, CDR2 YYNGEE. CDR3 DNA sequence: TGTGCCAGCAGCGTGTCCACCGGGACACGAAAGACCGGGGAGCTGTTTTTT. Protein: CASSVSTGTRKTGELFF.

This clone was counted only a few times. V usage is TRBV2 and J usage is TRBJ2-7, with D unclear. This CDR3 region has 12 residues. The V and J ends lost 4 bases and 5 bases respectively, with 9 bases between them. Germline assignment: CDR1 SNHLY and CDR2 FYNNEI. CDR3 nucleotides: TGTGCCAGCAGTGGGCTCTTGAACGAGCAGTACTTC. It codes for CASSGLLNEQYF.

The chain carries TRBV13 and TRBJ2-3; TRBD2 agrees at 8 bases. Germline-derived CDR1 and CDR2 are PRHDT and FYEKMQ (reference sequence). The CDR3 contains 14 residues. Trimming cost V 2 bases and J 6 bases; bases outside gene matches: 4. The chain's CDR3 is CASSLTSGGDTQYF. The CDR3 coding sequence is TGTGCCAGCAGCTTAACTAGCGGAGGGGATACGCAGTATTTT.

J is TRBJ1-1 and V is TRBV18; no clear D gene. Germline CDR1 and CDR2: KGHSH and LQKENI. Deletions cut 5 bases from V and 3 bases from J, with 10 bases between. The CDR3 is 13 residues long. CDR3 region: CASSARSDTEAFF. For the CDR3, the DNA is TGTGCCAGCTCAGCAAGATCGGACACTGAAGCTTTCTTT.